These 6 T cell receptor beta chains were sequenced from one sample in a study of cytomegalovirus exposure and HLA in healthy donors. The assay was immunoSEQ multiplex PCR, and TCRdb's table has in-frame clones only and misses some. This sample has 120,000 or so clones; roughly nine tenths occur once, and the top ten carry under 2%. Sequenced input: PBMCs. These receptors originate from a woman aged 18-35 years in good health and CMV-seronegative.

This chain connects TRBV7-6 to TRBJ2-1; 8 bases match TRBD2. The CDR3 has 15 amino acids. CDR1 and CDR2 (germline): SGHVS, FNYEAQ. V shed 3 bases and J 6 bases; nucleotides not matched to a gene: 7. CDR3 DNA sequence: TGTGCCAGCAGCTTCCTTAGCGGGATCGGCAATGAGCAGTTCTTC. Translated, it gives CASSFLSGIGNEQFF.

The chain has TRBV18 and TRBJ1-3; 8 bases fit TRBD1. The trim removed 4 bases at V and 3 bases at J, leaving 5 bases unmatched. From germline, CDR1 is KGHSH and CDR2 LQKENI. The CDR3 contains 15 residues. As DNA, the CDR3 is TGTGCCAGCTCACAAGGACAGGGCGGTGGAAACACCATATATTTT. Its translation: CASSQGQGGGNTIYF.

The rearrangement joins TRBV15 to TRBJ2-2; D uncertain. Trimming shortened V by 7 bases and J by 2 bases, and 20 bases separated the two germline ends. CDR3 size: 17 residues. Germline V gene data show CDR1 as LNHNV and CDR2 as YYDKDF (reference sequence). The CDR3 loop is CATKLTPLGSNTGELFF. Written as DNA, the CDR3 is TGTGCCACCAAACTTACCCCTCTGGGTAGCAACACCGGGGAGCTGTTTTTT.

CDR3 sequence reads: CASSVSGTNEQFF. The CDR3 coding sequence is TGTGCCAGCAGCGTTTCAGGAACCAATGAGCAGTTCTTC. V usage is TRBV9 and J usage is TRBJ2-1, with unresolved D. Germline V gene sequence: CDR1 SGDLS, CDR2 YYNGEE. V was cut by 2 bases and J by 6 bases, with 9 bases left in between. CDR3 length equals 13 residues.

The chain has TRBV7-9 and TRBJ2-7, with D unclear. This CDR3 is built from 14 residues. Trimming cost V 0 bases and J 7 bases, with 13 bases left between them. Germline V gene lookup returns CDR1 SEHNR and CDR2 FQNEAQ (reference sequence). The CDR3 reads CASSLASSQVEQYF. CDR3 bases: TGTGCCAGCAGCTTAGCTTCCAGCCAGGTGGAGCAGTACTTC.

The V call is TRBV5-1, the J call TRBJ2-1, with unresolved D. The germline V gene encodes CDR1 SGHRS and CDR2 YFSETQ. This CDR3 comprises 11 residues. Trimming cost V 2 bases and J 5 bases, with 2 bases left between them. CDR3 in amino acids: CASSFNNEQFF. CDR3 in DNA: TGCGCCAGCAGCTTTAACAATGAGCAGTTCTTC.